Listed below are T cell receptor beta chains from one sample, sequenced in a study of tumor and adjacent non-tumor tissue in lung cancer. TCRdb reprocessed the multiplex PCR reads with MiXCR, giving one entry per CDR3 protein. In the table there are 90,000 to 120,000 distinct CDR3 sequences, about 62% of which are singletons. Sequenced: distant non-tumor lung tissue. These receptors all come from a man aged 30 to 39 with non-small cell lung cancer. CDR3s include the opening cysteine and the closing phenylalanine or tryptophan. The D gene is left open where the match is weak. Some rows have no size entry. The others give once, few or many, or a class for an expanded clone.

j_call,d_call,v_call,clone_size,cdr3_aa,cdr3_nt
TRBJ2-7,-,TRBV6-5,few,CASRAAPSYERYF,TGTGCCAGCCGGGCCGCACCAAGCTACGAGCGGTACTTC
TRBJ2-1,TRBD2,TRBV20-1,-,CSTRESSGVAYNEQSF,TGCAGTACTAGAGAGTCTAGCGGGGTGGCCTACAATGAGCAGTCCTTC
TRBJ2-3,-,TRBV6-2/TRBV6-3,-,CASSGRDTDRQYF,TGTGCCAGCTCCGGACGCGATACAGATAGGCAGTATTTT
TRBJ2-1,TRBD2,TRBV11-2,-,CASSLDWTGGVNEHFF,TGTGCCAGCAGCTTAGATTGGACGGGGGGGGTCAATGAGCACTTCTTC
TRBJ1-2,-,TRBV18,-,CASTRGREGGYTF,TGTGCCAGCACAAGGGGCAGGGAAGGAGGCTACACCTTC
TRBJ1-4,TRBD1,TRBV20-1,-,CIARGQGRSPRF,TGCATTGCTAGGGGGCAGGGGAGGAGTCCGCGATTT
TRBJ2-2,-,TRBV7-3,-,CASSSGGQSNTGELFF,TGTGCCAGCAGCTCCGGGGGACAGTCGAACACCGGGGAGCTGTTTTTT
TRBJ2-1,-,TRBV5-1,-,CASSQGPAGNEQFF,TGCGCCAGCAGCCAGGGGCCAGCGGGTAATGAGCAGTTCTTC
TRBJ2-3,-,TRBV24-1,few,CATAQENTDTQYF,TGTGCCACCGCGCAAGAGAATACAGATACGCAGTATTTT
TRBJ2-2,-,TRBV24-1,-,CATRQGSHSGELFF,TGTGCCACCAGACAGGGGTCGCACAGCGGGGAGCTATTTTTT
TRBJ2-7,-,TRBV24-1,many,CATSGGSYEQYF,TGTGCCACCAGTGGGGGCAGCTACGAGCAGTACTTC
TRBJ1-5,TRBD1,TRBV20-1,-,CSARAPSDRGNQSQHF,TGCAGTGCTAGGGCCCCTTCGGACAGGGGCAATCAGTCCCAGCATTTT
TRBJ1-3,TRBD1,TRBV29-1,-,CSVRDRRSGNTTYF,TGCAGCGTCCGGGACAGACGCTCTGGAAACACCACATATTTT
TRBJ2-3,TRBD2,TRBV5-4,-,CANSSGLAGGPGSDTQYF,TGTGCCAACAGTTCGGGACTAGCGGGGGGGCCAGGATCAGATACGCAGTATTTT
TRBJ2-1,-,TRBV20-1,-,CSAGDNWRSGEQFF,TGCAGTGCTGGAGATAACTGGAGGTCGGGTGAGCAGTTCTTC
TRBJ2-7,-,TRBV12-3/TRBV12-4,-,CVSSFREAYEQYF,TGTGTCAGCAGCTTTAGGGAGGCCTACGAGCAGTACTTC
TRBJ2-3,TRBD2,TRBV20-1,once,CSAPQIAGDRDTQYF,TGCAGTGCTCCCCAAATAGCGGGAGATAGAGATACGCAGTATTTT
TRBJ2-5,TRBD2,TRBV20-1,-,CRASGSGGAPETQYF,TGCCGTGCTAGCGGCAGCGGGGGGGCCCCGGAGACCCAGTACTTC
TRBJ1-1,-,TRBV6-5,once,CVSSFEPLSEAFF,TGTGTCAGCAGTTTCGAGCCCCTATCTGAAGCTTTCTTT
TRBJ2-1,-,TRBV6-1,-,CAGSGSGDRVTDEQFF,TGTGCCGGCAGCGGGAGTGGGGACAGGGTTACCGATGAGCAGTTCTTC
TRBJ1-5,TRBD1,TRBV6-5,-,CASRGRTGINQPQHF,TGTGCCAGCAGGGGTAGGACAGGGATAAATCAGCCCCAGCATTTT
TRBJ1-2,-,TRBV6-2/TRBV6-3,many,CASSPNGGFGYTF,TGTGCCAGCAGTCCCAACGGGGGGTTCGGCTACACCTTC
TRBJ2-5,-,TRBV6-5,-,CDSSLDVFQETQYF,TGTGACAGCAGCTTGGACGTTTTCCAAGAGACCCAGTACTTC
TRBJ1-2,-,TRBV6-5,-,CAGSLGQGIGYTF,TGTGCCGGCAGTCTCGGCCAAGGGATAGGCTACACCTTC
TRBJ2-1,-,TRBV29-1,-,CSVDVSGDNEQFF,TGCAGCGTCGATGTGTCAGGGGACAATGAGCAGTTCTTC
TRBJ2-7,-,TRBV5-4,-,CVSSLGRRGNDEQYF,TGTGTCAGCAGCTTGGGAAGGAGAGGGAACGACGAGCAGTACTTC
TRBJ1-4,-,TRBV4-2,-,CASRQLEMTEGKLFF,TGTGCCAGCCGCCAACTTGAAATGACAGAAGGAAAACTGTTTTTT
TRBJ2-1,-,TRBV7-3,once,CACSLGEGEQFF,TGTGCCTGCAGCTTAGGCGAAGGTGAGCAGTTCTTC
TRBJ2-2,-,TRBV20-1,many,CSAPNDGTGELFF,TGCAGTGCTCCCAACGATGGTACCGGGGAGCTGTTTTTT
TRBJ2-7,-,TRBV10-2,-,CANSESCEQYF,TGCGCCAACAGTGAATCCTGCGAGCAGTACTTC
TRBJ2-7,-,TRBV6-5,-,CANRAAPSYEQYF,TGTGCCAACCGGGCCGCACCAAGCTACGAACAGTACTTC
TRBJ1-2,-,TRBV11-2,few,CASSSNRERDYTF,TGTGCTAGCAGCTCGAACAGGGAACGTGACTACACCTTC
TRBJ2-3,-,TRBV11-2,-,CASSLDAITDTQYF,TGTGCAAGCAGCTTAGATGCAATCACAGATACGCAGTATTTT
TRBJ2-7,TRBD2,TRBV13,-,CASSPREGRVEQYF,TGTGCTAGCAGTCCCCGGGAGGGCAGAGTTGAGCAGTACTTC
TRBJ1-1,TRBD1,TRBV20-1,-,CRSQGGSDAFF,TGCAGATCTCAGGGGGGCTCTGATGCTTTCTTT
TRBJ2-2,-,TRBV6-5,-,CGSSYSLGELFF,TGTGGTAGCAGTTACTCGCTCGGGGAGTTGTTTTTT
TRBJ2-2,-,TRBV10-3,many,CAISEVDGELFF,TGTGCCATCAGCGAGGTGGACGGGGAGCTGTTTTTT
TRBJ2-2,-,TRBV5-8,-,CAGSRRGLTSAGKLFF,TGTGCCGGCAGCCGCCGCGGACTTACGTCGGCCGGGAAGCTGTTTTTT
TRBJ1-2,-,TRBV4-1,-,CASSPTESFNYGYSF,TGCGCCAGCAGCCCAACAGAGTCTTTTAACTATGGTTACTCCTTC
TRBJ2-7,TRBD2,TRBV5-5,-,CASSPNPSSSGVNEQYF,TGTGCCAGCAGCCCTAACCCCTCCTCTAGCGGGGTCAACGAGCAGTACTTC
TRBJ1-1,-,TRBV5-4,-,CASSLVPRQDTEAFF,TGTGCCAGCAGCTTGGTCCCCCGCCAAGACACTGAAGCTTTCTTT
TRBJ2-2,-,TRBV11-3,-,CAGSLGLVVSSELFF,TGTGCCGGCAGCTTGGGACTGGTGGTCTCCAGTGAGCTGTTTTTT
TRBJ1-2,-,TRBV29-1,few,CSTLDSRVYVYTF,TGCAGCACTTTAGACAGTCGGGTGTATGTCTACACCTTC
TRBJ2-5,TRBD2,TRBV29-1,-,CSVAVNSGRVVETQYF,TGCAGCGTTGCGGTCAATAGCGGGAGGGTTGTGGAGACCCAGTACTTC
TRBJ2-3,TRBD2,TRBV29-1,-,CTSRLGSGKAGSDTQYF,TGCACTTCCCGTCTGGGTAGCGGGAAGGCCGGATCAGATACGCAGTATTTT
TRBJ1-1,-,TRBV20-1,-,CSARGQMNTEAFF,TGCAGTGCTAGGGGCCAGATGAACACTGAAGCTTTCTTT
TRBJ2-2,-,TRBV20-1,-,CRAQRGTEELFF,TGCAGAGCACAGAGGGGCACCGAGGAGCTGTTTTTT